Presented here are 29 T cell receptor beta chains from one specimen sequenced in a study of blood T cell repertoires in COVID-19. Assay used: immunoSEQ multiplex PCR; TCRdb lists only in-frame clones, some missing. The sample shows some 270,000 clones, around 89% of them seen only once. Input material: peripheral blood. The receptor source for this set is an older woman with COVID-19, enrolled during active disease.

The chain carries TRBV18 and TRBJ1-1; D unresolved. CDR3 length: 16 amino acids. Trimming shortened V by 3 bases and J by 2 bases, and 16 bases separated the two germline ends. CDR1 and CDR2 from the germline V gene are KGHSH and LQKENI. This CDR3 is CASSPTLDTANTEAFF. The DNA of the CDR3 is TGTGCCAGCTCACCTACACTCGACACGGCCAACACTGAAGCTTTCTTT. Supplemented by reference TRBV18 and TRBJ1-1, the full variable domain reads NAGVMQNPRHLVRRRGQEARLRCSPMKGHSHVYWYRQLPEEGLKFMVYLQKENIIDESGMPKERFSAEFPKEGPSILRIQQVVRGDSAAYFCASSPTLDTANTEAFFGQGTRLTVV.

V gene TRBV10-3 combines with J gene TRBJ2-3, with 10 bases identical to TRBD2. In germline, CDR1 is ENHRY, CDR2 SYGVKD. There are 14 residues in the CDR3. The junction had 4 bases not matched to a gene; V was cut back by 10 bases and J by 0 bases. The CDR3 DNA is TGTGCCACCGGGACTAGCGAGAGCACAGATACGCAGTATTTT. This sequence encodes CATGTSESTDTQYF.

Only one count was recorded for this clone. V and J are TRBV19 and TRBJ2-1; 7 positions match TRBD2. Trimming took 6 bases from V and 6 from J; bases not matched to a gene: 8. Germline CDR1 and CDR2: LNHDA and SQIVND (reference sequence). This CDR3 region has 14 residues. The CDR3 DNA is TGTGCCAGTAGCAGGACTAGGCGTATCAATGAGCAGTTCTTC. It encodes CASSRTRRINEQFF.

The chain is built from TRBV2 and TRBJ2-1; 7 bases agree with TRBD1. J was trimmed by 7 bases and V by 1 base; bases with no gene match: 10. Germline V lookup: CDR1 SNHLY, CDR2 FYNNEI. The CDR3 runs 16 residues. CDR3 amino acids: CASSEDVAGGLNEQFF. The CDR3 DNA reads TGTGCCAGCAGTGAAGATGTGGCAGGGGGTCTGAATGAGCAGTTCTTC.

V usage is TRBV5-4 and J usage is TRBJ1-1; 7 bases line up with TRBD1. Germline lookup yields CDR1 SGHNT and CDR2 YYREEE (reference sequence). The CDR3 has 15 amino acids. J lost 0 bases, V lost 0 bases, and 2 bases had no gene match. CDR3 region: CASSLEGAMNTEAFF. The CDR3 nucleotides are TGTGCCAGCAGCTTGGAGGGGGCTATGAACACTGAAGCTTTCTTT.

CDR3 protein: CASSQETLNEKLFF. CDR3 nucleotide sequence: TGTGCCAGCAGCCAAGAAACCCTAAATGAAAAACTGTTTTTT. This chain joins TRBV3-1 (or the pseudogene TRBV3-2) and TRBJ1-4; unclear D gene. CDR1 is LGHDT, CDR2 YNNKEL, per germline (reference sequence). V was pared by 0 bases and J by 5 bases, with 7 bases between. CDR3 size: 14 residues.

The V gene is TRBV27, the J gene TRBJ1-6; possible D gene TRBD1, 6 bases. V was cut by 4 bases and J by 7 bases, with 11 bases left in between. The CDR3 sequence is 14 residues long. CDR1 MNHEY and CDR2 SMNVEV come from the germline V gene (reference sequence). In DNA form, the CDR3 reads TGTGCCAGCAGTTCAACAGGGCGGAATTCACCCCTCCACTTT. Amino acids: CASSSTGRNSPLHF.

The CDR3 loop is CASSVGDRGAWGYTF. For the CDR3, the DNA is TGTGCCAGCAGCGTAGGGGACAGGGGTGCCTGGGGCTACACCTTC. The chain employs TRBV9 and TRBJ1-2; TRBD1 matches at 10 bases. Trimming at V came to 0 bases and at J to 8 bases, leaving 7 bases not matched to a gene. This CDR3 is 15 amino acids long. The germline V gene encodes CDR1 SGDLS and CDR2 YYNGEE. The complete variable domain, with remaining parts taken from reference TRBV9 and TRBJ1-2, reads DSGVTQTPKHLITATGQRVTLRCSPRSGDLSVYWYQQSLDQGLQFLIQYYNGEERAKGNILERFSAQQFPDLHSELNLSSLELGDSALYFCASSVGDRGAWGYTFGSGTRLTVV.

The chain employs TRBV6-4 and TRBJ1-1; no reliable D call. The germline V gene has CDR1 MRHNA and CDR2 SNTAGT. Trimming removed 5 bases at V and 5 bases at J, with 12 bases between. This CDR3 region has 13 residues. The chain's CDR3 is CASSLEGGTEAFF. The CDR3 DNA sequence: TGTGCCAGCAGTCTTGAGGGCGGAACTGAAGCTTTCTTT.

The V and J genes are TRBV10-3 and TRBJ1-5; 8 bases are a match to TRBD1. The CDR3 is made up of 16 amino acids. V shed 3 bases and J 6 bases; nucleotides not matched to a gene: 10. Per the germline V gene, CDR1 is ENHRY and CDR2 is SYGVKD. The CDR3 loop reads CAISDPDRGEGQPQHF. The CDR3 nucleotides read TGTGCCATCAGTGACCCCGACAGGGGCGAAGGTCAGCCCCAGCATTTT.

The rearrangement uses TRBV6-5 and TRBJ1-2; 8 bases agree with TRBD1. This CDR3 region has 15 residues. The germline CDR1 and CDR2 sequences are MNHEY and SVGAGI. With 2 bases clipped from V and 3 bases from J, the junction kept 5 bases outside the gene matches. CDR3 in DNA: TGTGCCAGCAGTTACACCCCAGGGGGCGACTATGGCTACACCTTC. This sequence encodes CASSYTPGGDYGYTF.

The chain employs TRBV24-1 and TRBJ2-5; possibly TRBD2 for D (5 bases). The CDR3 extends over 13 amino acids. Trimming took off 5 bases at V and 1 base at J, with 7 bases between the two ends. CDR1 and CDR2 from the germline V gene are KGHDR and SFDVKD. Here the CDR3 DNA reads TGTGCCACCAGTGGCGCGGGCCAAGAGACCCAGTACTTC. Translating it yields CATSGAGQETQYF.

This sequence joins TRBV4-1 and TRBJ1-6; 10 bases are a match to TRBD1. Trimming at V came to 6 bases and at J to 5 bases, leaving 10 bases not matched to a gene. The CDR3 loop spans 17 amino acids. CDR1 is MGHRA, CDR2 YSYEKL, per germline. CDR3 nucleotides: TGCGCCAGCAGACACGTGGGACAGGGGAAAGATAATTCACCCCTCCACTTT. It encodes CASRHVGQGKDNSPLHF.

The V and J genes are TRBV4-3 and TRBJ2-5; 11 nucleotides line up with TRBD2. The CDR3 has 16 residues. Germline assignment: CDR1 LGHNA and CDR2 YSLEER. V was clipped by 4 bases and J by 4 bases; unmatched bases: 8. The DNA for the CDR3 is TGCGCCAGCAGCCTTTATAGCGGGGGGGTAGGAGAGACCCAGTACTTC. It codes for CASSLYSGGVGETQYF.

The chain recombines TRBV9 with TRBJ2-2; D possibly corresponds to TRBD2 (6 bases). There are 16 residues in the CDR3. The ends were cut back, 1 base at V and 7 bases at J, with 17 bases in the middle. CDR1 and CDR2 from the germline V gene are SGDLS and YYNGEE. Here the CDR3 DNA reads TGTGCCAGCAGCGTACTACCGGGGGTCCGTGGCGGGGAGCTGTTTTTT. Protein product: CASSVLPGVRGGELFF.

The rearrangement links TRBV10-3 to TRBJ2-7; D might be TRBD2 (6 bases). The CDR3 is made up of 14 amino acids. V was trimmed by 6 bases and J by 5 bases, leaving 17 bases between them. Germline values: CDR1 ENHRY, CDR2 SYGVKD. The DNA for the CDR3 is TGTGCCATCAGGACGCCCGGAGGCGGGGACGAGCAGTACTTC. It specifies CAIRTPGGGDEQYF.

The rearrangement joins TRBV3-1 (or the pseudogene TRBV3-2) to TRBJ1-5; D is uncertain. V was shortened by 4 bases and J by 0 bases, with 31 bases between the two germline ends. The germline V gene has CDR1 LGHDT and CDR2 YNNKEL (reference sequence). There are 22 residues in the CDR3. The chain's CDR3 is CASSPIGGFLALSPFSNQPQHF. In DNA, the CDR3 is TGTGCCAGCAGCCCCATAGGCGGTTTCTTGGCTCTTTCCCCTTTTAGCAATCAGCCCCAGCATTTT.

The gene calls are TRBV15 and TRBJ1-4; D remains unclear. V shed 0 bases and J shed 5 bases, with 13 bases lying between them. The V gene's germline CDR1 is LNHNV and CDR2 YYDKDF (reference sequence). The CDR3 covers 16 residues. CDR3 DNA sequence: TGTGCCACCAGCAGAGATAAATTAGCGACGAATGAAAAACTGTTTTTT. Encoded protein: CATSRDKLATNEKLFF.

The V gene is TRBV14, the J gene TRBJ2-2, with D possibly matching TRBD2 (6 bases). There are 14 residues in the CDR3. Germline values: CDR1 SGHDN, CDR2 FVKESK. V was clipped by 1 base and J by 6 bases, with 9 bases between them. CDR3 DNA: TGTGCCAGCAGCCAAGCCTGGGGGGCCGGGGAGCTGTTTTTT. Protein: CASSQAWGAGELFF.

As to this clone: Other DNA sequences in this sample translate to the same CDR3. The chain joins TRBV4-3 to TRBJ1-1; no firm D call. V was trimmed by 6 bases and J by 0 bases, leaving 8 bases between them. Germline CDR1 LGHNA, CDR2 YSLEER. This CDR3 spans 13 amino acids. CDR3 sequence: CASSRTVNTEAFF. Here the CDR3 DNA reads TGCGCCAGCAGTCGTACAGTGAACACTGAAGCTTTCTTT.

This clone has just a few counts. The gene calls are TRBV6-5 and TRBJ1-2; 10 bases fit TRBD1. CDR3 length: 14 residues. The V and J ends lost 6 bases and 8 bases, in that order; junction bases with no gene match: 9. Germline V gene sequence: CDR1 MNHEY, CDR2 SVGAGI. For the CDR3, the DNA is TGTGCCAGCAGGAGTCGACAGGGGGCGCGGGGCTACACCTTC. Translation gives CASRSRQGARGYTF.

CDR3 residues: CASRSNRGPDTQYF. The DNA of the CDR3 is TGTGCCAGCAGGAGTAACAGGGGCCCAGATACGCAGTATTTT. The rearrangement joins TRBV6-6 to TRBJ2-3; 7 bases are shared with TRBD1. The ends lost 6 bases at V and 4 bases at J; junction bases unmatched: 7. Germline values: CDR1 MNHNY, CDR2 SVGAGI (reference sequence). The CDR3 totals 14 residues.

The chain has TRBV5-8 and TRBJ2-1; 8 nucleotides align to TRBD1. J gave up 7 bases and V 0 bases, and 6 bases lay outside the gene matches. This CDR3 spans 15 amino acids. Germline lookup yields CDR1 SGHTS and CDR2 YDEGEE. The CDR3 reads CASSLEGRGQNEQFF. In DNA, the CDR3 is TGTGCCAGCAGCTTGGAGGGCAGGGGGCAAAATGAGCAGTTCTTC. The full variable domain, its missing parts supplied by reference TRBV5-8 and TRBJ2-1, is EAGVTQSPTHLIKTRGQQATLRCSPISGHTSVYWYQQALGLGLQFLLWYDEGEERNRGNFPPRFSGRQFPNYSSELNVNALELEDSALYLCASSLEGRGQNEQFFGPGTRLTVL.

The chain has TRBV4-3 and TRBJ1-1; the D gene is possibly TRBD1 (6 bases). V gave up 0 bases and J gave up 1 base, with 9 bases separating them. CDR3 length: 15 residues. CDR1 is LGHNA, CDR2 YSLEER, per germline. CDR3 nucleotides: TGCGCCAGCAGCCAAGATCTCAGGGGGAACACTGAAGCTTTCTTT. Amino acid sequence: CASSQDLRGNTEAFF.

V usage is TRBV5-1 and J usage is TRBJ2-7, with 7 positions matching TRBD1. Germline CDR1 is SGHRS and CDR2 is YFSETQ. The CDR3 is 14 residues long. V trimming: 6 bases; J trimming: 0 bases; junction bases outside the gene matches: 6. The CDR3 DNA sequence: TGCGCCAGCATGCCAGGGGACAGCTCCTACGAGCAGTACTTC. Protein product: CASMPGDSSYEQYF.

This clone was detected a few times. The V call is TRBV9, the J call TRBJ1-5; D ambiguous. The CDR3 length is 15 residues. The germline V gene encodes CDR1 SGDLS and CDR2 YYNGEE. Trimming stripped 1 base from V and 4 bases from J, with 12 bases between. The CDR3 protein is CASSVSGEPNQPQHF. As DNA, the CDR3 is TGTGCCAGCAGCGTAAGCGGGGAGCCTAATCAGCCCCAGCATTTT.

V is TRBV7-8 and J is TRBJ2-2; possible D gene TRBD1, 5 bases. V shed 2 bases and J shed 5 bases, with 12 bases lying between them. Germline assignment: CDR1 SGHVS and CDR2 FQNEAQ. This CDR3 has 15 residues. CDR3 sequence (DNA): TGTGCCAGCAGCTTAAGGGCAGGGAAGACCGGGGAGCTGTTTTTT. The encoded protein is CASSLRAGKTGELFF. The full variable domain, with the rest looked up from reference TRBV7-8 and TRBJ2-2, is GAGVSQSPRYKVAKRGQDVALRCDPISGHVSLFWYQQALGQGPEFLTYFQNEAQLDKSGLPSDRFFAERPEGSVSTLKIQRTQQEDSAVYLCASSLRAGKTGELFFGEGSRLTVL.

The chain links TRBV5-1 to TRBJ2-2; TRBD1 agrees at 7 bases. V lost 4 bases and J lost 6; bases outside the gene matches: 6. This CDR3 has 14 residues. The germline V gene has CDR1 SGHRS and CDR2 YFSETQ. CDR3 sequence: CASSQRQGPGELFF. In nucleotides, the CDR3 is TGCGCCAGCAGCCAGAGACAGGGACCCGGGGAGCTGTTTTTT.

The CDR3 protein is CASSFEGTVTEAFF. The CDR3 DNA is TGTGCCAGCAGCTTCGAGGGGACAGTCACTGAAGCTTTCTTT. This chain connects TRBV7-3 to TRBJ1-1; TRBD1 aligns across 7 bases. The CDR3 has 14 amino acids. The ends lost 3 bases at V and 4 bases at J; junction bases unmatched: 5. From germline, CDR1 is SGHTA and CDR2 FQGTGA.